The rows below give T cell receptor beta chains drawn from one sample of a study of shared clonotypes between healthy human individuals. Generated by immunoSEQ multiplex PCR, the TCRdb table keeps only in-frame clones and is missing some. Here the sample spans some 600,000 clones, roughly 96% being singletons. The specimen sequenced was naive CD8+ T cells sorted from blood. These receptors all come from a woman aged 30 to 39 in good health. Each CDR3 is given with its conserved first and last residue. The D gene is left open where the match is weak. Some rows have no size entry. The others give once, few or many, or a class for an expanded clone.

>TRBJ1-2|-|TRBV15|-
TGTGCCACCAGCAGAGATCGGCATTACTATGGCTACACCTTC
CATSRDRHYYGYTF
>TRBJ1-2|-|TRBV29-1|-
TGCAGCGTAGCTGGCTGGGATGGCTACACCTTC
CSVAGWDGYTF
>TRBJ2-1|-|TRBV6-1|-
TGTGCGGGCGCGCCAAGCTCCTACAATGAGCAGTTCTTC
CAGAPSSYNEQFF
>TRBJ2-7|-|TRBV19|-
TGTGCCAGTAGTATAGTAGGCAAATCCTACGAGCAGTACTTC
CASSIVGKSYEQYF
>TRBJ2-7|TRBD1|TRBV28|-
TGTGCCAGCAGTCAAACAGGGGGAATCTACGAGCAGTACTTC
CASSQTGGIYEQYF
>TRBJ2-5|-|TRBV5-6|-
TGTGCCAGCAGCTTGGGGGGAAAAGAGACCCAGTACTTC
CASSLGGKETQYF
>TRBJ2-1|TRBD2|TRBV27|once
TGTGCCAGCAGTTCCGGGACTAGCGGCTACGATGAGCAGTTCTTC
CASSSGTSGYDEQFF
>TRBJ2-2|-|TRBV11-2|once
TGTGCCAGCAGCTTAGTCTTTTCGGGGGACGCGAACACCGGGGAGCTGTTTTTT
CASSLVFSGDANTGELFF
>TRBJ2-7|TRBD2|TRBV4-2|-
TGTGCCAGCAGCCAGGAGCGGGGCACCTCCTACGAGCAGTACTTC
CASSQERGTSYEQYF
>TRBJ2-1|-|TRBV29-1|-
TGCAGCGTTGAAGACGGAACCTACAATGAGCAGTTCTTC
CSVEDGTYNEQFF
>TRBJ1-3|-|TRBV19|once
TGTGCCAGTAGTAAAGAGGGCCCCTCTGGAAACACCATATATTTT
CASSKEGPSGNTIYF
>TRBJ2-7|-|TRBV5-4|-
TGTGCCAGCAGCTTGGGACCAGAAGGGGCCTACGAGCAGTACTTC
CASSLGPEGAYEQYF
>TRBJ1-1|TRBD1|TRBV10-2|-
TGCGCCAGCAGTGATAGCCCAGGGGGCGTCTGGACTGAAGCTTTCTTT
CASSDSPGGVWTEAFF
>TRBJ1-1|-|TRBV10-1|-
TGCGCCAGCAGTGAAATGGGGGAGAACACTGAAGCTTTCTTT
CASSEMGENTEAFF